These 21 T cell receptor beta chains originate from one sample sequenced in a study of shared clonotypes between healthy human individuals. The method was immunoSEQ multiplex PCR; TCRdb's version includes in-frame clones alone and lacks a portion of them. The repertoire has 780,000 or so clones, roughly 72% of them found once; the top ten carry over 1.5%. The sequencing sample was made of memory CD4+ T cells sorted from blood. The subset is: CD45RA-negative fraction. All receptors derive from a woman under 40 in good health.

V usage is TRBV10-3 and J usage is TRBJ2-3, with 13 bases fitting TRBD2. This CDR3 has 14 residues. Germline V lookup: CDR1 ENHRY, CDR2 SYGVKD. The V segment lost 8 bases and the J segment 6 bases; nucleotides outside the gene matches: 5. The CDR3 loop reads CAIGTSGTQDTQYF. DNA of the CDR3: TGTGCCATCGGGACTAGCGGGACCCAGGATACGCAGTATTTT.

The sample holds many counts of this clone. The chain is built from TRBV5-4 and TRBJ2-3; D is undetermined. The CDR3 runs 13 residues. The ends were cut back, 5 bases at V and 0 bases at J, with 7 bases in the middle. Germline V gene data show CDR1 as SGHNT and CDR2 as YYREEE (reference sequence). The CDR3 loop reads CASRPGSTDTQYF. Written as DNA, the CDR3 is TGTGCCAGCAGGCCCGGGAGCACAGATACGCAGTATTTT.

The chain is built from TRBV30 and TRBJ1-2; 9 bases align to TRBD1. The CDR3 is made up of 12 amino acids. Trimming took 4 bases from V and 5 from J; bases not matched to a gene: 2. Germline V lookup: CDR1 GTSNPN, CDR2 SVGIG (reference sequence). The CDR3 protein is CAWTGQGYGYTF. CDR3 DNA: TGTGCCTGGACCGGACAGGGGTATGGCTACACCTTC.

This chain connects TRBV4-1 to TRBJ1-1, with no clear D. Trimming stripped 0 bases from V and 0 bases from J, with 11 bases between. Germline-derived CDR1 and CDR2 are MGHRA and YSYEKL. The CDR3 is 16 amino acids. This chain's CDR3 is CASSQDIYGMNTEAFF. CDR3 nucleotide sequence: TGCGCCAGCAGCCAAGATATTTACGGCATGAACACTGAAGCTTTCTTT.

This chain connects TRBV5-1 to TRBJ1-4; tentatively, D is TRBD1 (6 bases). Germline loops: CDR1 SGHRS, CDR2 YFSETQ. The CDR3 loop spans 14 amino acids. V was cut by 2 bases and J by 2 bases, with 7 bases left in between. The CDR3 DNA reads as TGCGCCAGCAGCTTCCAGGGGACTAATGAAAAACTGTTTTTT. Translated: CASSFQGTNEKLFF.

As concerns this clone: The same CDR3 is also encoded by other DNA sequences in this sample. This chain uses TRBV2 with TRBJ1-1; D unresolved. Trimming left V 6 bases short and J 4 bases short, with 9 bases between. The CDR3 is made up of 12 amino acids. Germline V CDR1 and CDR2: SNHLY, FYNNEI. DNA of the CDR3: TGTGCCAGCAGGGGCCGGGGCACTGAAGCTTTCTTT. Translating it yields CASRGRGTEAFF.

CDR3 sequence (DNA): TGCGCCAGCAGCCATCAGGCTAGCTCGGGGGAGCAGTACTTC. Encoded protein: CASSHQASSGEQYF. This sequence joins TRBV5-1 and TRBJ2-7; a possible D gene is TRBD2 (5 bases). Deletions cut 4 bases from V and 7 bases from J, with 18 bases between. CDR1 is SGHRS and CDR2 is YFSETQ in the germline V gene. The CDR3 is made up of 14 amino acids.

The chain combines TRBV7-8 with TRBJ2-3; 10 bases line up with TRBD2. The V gene end was trimmed by 2 bases and the J gene end by 0 bases; junction bases not matched to a gene: 5. The germline gives CDR1 SGHVS, CDR2 FQNEAQ. The CDR3 has 17 residues. CDR3 protein: CASSLLAGGPSTDTQYF. The CDR3 DNA is TGTGCCAGCAGCTTATTAGCGGGAGGCCCTAGCACAGATACGCAGTATTTT. The variable domain in full, with the rest retrieved from reference TRBV7-8 and TRBJ2-3, is GAGVSQSPRYKVAKRGQDVALRCDPISGHVSLFWYQQALGQGPEFLTYFQNEAQLDKSGLPSDRFFAERPEGSVSTLKIQRTQQEDSAVYLCASSLLAGGPSTDTQYFGPGTRLTVL.

V and J are TRBV28 and TRBJ1-4, with a weak D call TRBD1 (5 bases). The CDR3 covers 14 residues. Germline-derived CDR1 and CDR2 are MDHEN and SYDVKM. V was clipped by 8 bases and J by 8 bases, with 18 bases between them. Here the CDR3 DNA reads TGTGCCAGCGTAACCCGCGGGGCAAGAGAAAAACTGTTTTTT. It translates to CASVTRGAREKLFF.

The V and J genes are TRBV5-1 and TRBJ2-1; D call uncertain. The V gene lost 1 base and the J gene lost 0 bases, with 14 bases spanning the gap. Germline loops: CDR1 SGHRS, CDR2 YFSETQ. CDR3 size: 17 residues. CDR3 coding DNA: TGCGCCAGCAGCTTGCATAGCAGGCCGAGCTCCTACAATGAGCAGTTCTTC. Its translation: CASSLHSRPSSYNEQFF.

This clone came up a few times. V usage is TRBV6-6 and J usage is TRBJ1-2; possibly TRBD1 for D (5 bases). Germline V lookup: CDR1 MNHNY, CDR2 SVGAGI (reference sequence). The CDR3 loop spans 13 amino acids. V lost 2 bases, J lost 7 bases, and 11 bases lay in between. CDR3 residues: CASSYEGTSGYTF. CDR3 bases: TGTGCCAGCAGTTACGAGGGGACGAGTGGCTACACCTTC.

This clone was counted only a few times. The chain carries TRBV7-9 and TRBJ1-1, with D possibly being TRBD1 (6 bases). This CDR3 has 16 residues. Germline lookup yields CDR1 SEHNR and CDR2 FQNEAQ (reference sequence). V dropped 2 bases and J dropped 7 bases, with 20 bases sitting between them. CDR3 bases: TGTGCCAGCAGCTTACGGGGGCGCCCCGGAGGGGGTGAAGCTTTCTTT. Its translation: CASSLRGRPGGGEAFF.

V gene TRBV30 combines with J gene TRBJ2-7, with unresolved D. The germline V gene encodes CDR1 GTSNPN and CDR2 SVGIG (reference sequence). Trimming removed 0 bases from V and 7 bases from J, with 13 bases in between. This CDR3 is built from 13 residues. The DNA for the CDR3 is TGTGCCTGGAGTGTAAGTAGGACCTCGGAGCAGTACTTC. This sequence encodes CAWSVSRTSEQYF.

V and J are TRBV6-6 and TRBJ2-7; perhaps D is TRBD1 or TRBD2 (7 bases each). Germline V CDR1 and CDR2: MNHNY, SVGAGI (reference sequence). This CDR3 has 14 residues. Trimming took 6 bases from V and 5 from J, leaving 17 bases between them. CDR3 DNA sequence: TGTGCCAGCAGCTTGACAGGGACTAAAAACGAGCAGTACTTC. Translated: CASSLTGTKNEQYF.

Ten or more counts support this clone. The rearrangement joins TRBV2 to TRBJ2-1, with TRBD2 matching 9 bases. CDR1 and CDR2 from the germline V gene are SNHLY and FYNNEI. The CDR3 loop spans 15 amino acids. V was pared by 7 bases and J by 2 bases, with 6 bases of the junction left unmatched. DNA for the CDR3: TGTGCCAGCACTGAGGCTAGCGGGACCTACAATGAGCAGTTCTTC. It translates to CASTEASGTYNEQFF.

V is TRBV28 and J is TRBJ2-1; tentatively, D is TRBD2 (5 bases). From germline, CDR1 is MDHEN and CDR2 SYDVKM. The CDR3 extends over 15 amino acids. Trimming pared 4 bases from V and 1 base from J, leaving 11 bases between. The CDR3 DNA follows: TGTGCCAGCAGTTGGGGTAGCGTTTCCTACAATGAGCAGTTCTTC. Translation gives CASSWGSVSYNEQFF.

The gene calls are TRBV19 and TRBJ1-1, with 10 bases aligning to TRBD1. CDR1 LNHDA and CDR2 SQIVND come from the germline V gene (reference sequence). Unmatched junction bases numbered 12, after V lost 7 bases and J lost 4 bases. The CDR3 is made up of 16 amino acids. CDR3 in DNA: TGTGCCAGTACCAAAAGGGGGGACAGGGGAGGCACTGAAGCTTTCTTT. Translation: CASTKRGDRGGTEAFF.

J is TRBJ2-2 and V is TRBV30; D not resolved. Between the trimmed V and J ends, which lost 2 bases and 1 base, there was a span of 11 bases. The CDR3 spans 15 residues. Germline assignment: CDR1 GTSNPN and CDR2 SVGIG (reference sequence). This CDR3 reads CAWSPRTGNTGELFF. CDR3 nucleotides: TGTGCCTGGAGTCCGAGGACGGGGAACACCGGGGAGCTGTTTTTT.

Only a few counts were recorded for this clone. The chain is built from TRBV27 and TRBJ1-4; TRBD1 is a possible D gene (5 bases). V lost 5 bases and J 0 bases, leaving 16 bases between the germline ends. The CDR3 contains 17 residues. Germline CDR1 is MNHEY and CDR2 is SMNVEV (reference sequence). The CDR3, as DNA: TGTGCCAGCAGTATCCGCCTTCAGGGTGCAACTAATGAAAAACTGTTTTTT. Its translation: CASSIRLQGATNEKLFF.

V is TRBV5-1 and J is TRBJ1-2; D gene ambiguous. V was cut by 0 bases and J by 3 bases, with 9 bases left in between. The CDR3 consists of 14 residues. Germline CDR1 SGHRS, CDR2 YFSETQ. CDR3 loop: CASSLVPLDYGYTF. CDR3 nucleotide sequence: TGCGCCAGCAGCTTGGTTCCTTTGGACTATGGCTACACCTTC.

The rearrangement links TRBV28 to TRBJ2-6, with D uncertain. The CDR3 totals 16 residues. Deletions cut 6 bases from V and 1 base from J, with 13 bases between. Looked up from germline, CDR1 is MDHEN and CDR2 is SYDVKM. CDR3 protein: CASSAPSRSGANVLTF. CDR3 DNA sequence: TGTGCCAGCAGCGCCCCCTCACGGTCTGGGGCCAACGTCCTGACTTTC.